A selection of T cell receptor beta chains follows, all from one sample in a study of blood T cell repertoires in COVID-19. Using immunoSEQ multiplex PCR, the repertoire was profiled, and TCRdb retains in-frame clones only, with some absent. The sample yields 450,000 or so clones, approximately 89% seen once. The specimen sequenced was peripheral blood. These receptors came from a man aged 18 to 29 with COVID-19, enrolled during active disease. The conserved cysteine and the conserved F or W are not part of the CDR3 here. Fields, in order: V gene, J gene, CDR3 protein.

V: TRBV5-1; J: TRBJ2-7; CDR3: ASSLASGRAYEQY
V: TRBV7-9; J: TRBJ2-1; CDR3: ASTGEGLLYNEQF
V: TRBV19; J: TRBJ1-2; CDR3: ASSIKGTDRGYT
V: TRBV3-1/TRBV3-2; J: TRBJ2-3; CDR3: ASSRGTTRTDTQY
V: TRBV7-9; J: TRBJ2-2; CDR3: ASSLAGDRTGELF
V: TRBV30; J: TRBJ2-5; CDR3: AWRWRETQY
V: TRBV18; J: TRBJ2-5; CDR3: ASSPGQGARETQY
V: TRBV5-1; J: TRBJ2-1; CDR3: ASSPLVALAGGHEQF
V: TRBV4-1; J: TRBJ1-2; CDR3: ASSQDPRGDLGYT
V: TRBV19; J: TRBJ1-5; CDR3: ASSITGNQPQH
V: TRBV19; J: TRBJ1-4; CDR3: ASRGGQEKLF
V: TRBV6-1; J: TRBJ2-7; CDR3: ASSDPGTDLYEQY
V: TRBV30; J: TRBJ1-5; CDR3: ACASDRIGGQPQH
V: TRBV2; J: TRBJ2-1; CDR3: ASSHPGTSGINEQF
V: TRBV18; J: TRBJ1-5; CDR3: ASSPLQGRDNQPQH
V: TRBV2; J: TRBJ1-2; CDR3: ASNTGVGYT
V: TRBV19; J: TRBJ2-7; CDR3: ASSPRHFPYEQY
V: TRBV20-1; J: TRBJ2-5; CDR3: SASSREETQY
V: TRBV24-1; J: TRBJ2-1; CDR3: ATSDPDSSSYNEQF
V: TRBV6-5; J: TRBJ2-1; CDR3: ASTGTGGYEQF
V: TRBV27; J: TRBJ1-1; CDR3: ASSLSYLTEAF
V: TRBV10-1; J: TRBJ2-3; CDR3: ASSEYRDTQY
V: TRBV21-1; J: TRBJ2-1; CDR3: ASSKGGRGALREF
V: TRBV19; J: TRBJ1-4; CDR3: ASSKRSTAGGGEKLF
V: TRBV3-1/TRBV3-2; J: TRBJ1-6; CDR3: ASSQQGNSPLH
V: TRBV10-3; J: TRBJ1-3; CDR3: AISGGQGTGNTIY
V: TRBV27; J: TRBJ2-1; CDR3: ASSLGTSPYNEQF
V: TRBV4-2; J: TRBJ2-3; CDR3: ASSQAETSGGHPKRSDTQY
V: TRBV9; J: TRBJ2-1; CDR3: ASSPFLQRTDNEQF
V: TRBV30; J: TRBJ2-5; CDR3: AWSSAGGPRETQY
V: TRBV6-5; J: TRBJ2-5; CDR3: ASSESWTPDVSQY
V: TRBV14; J: TRBJ2-7; CDR3: ASSQGKGVYEQY
V: TRBV12-2; J: TRBJ2-4; CDR3: ASRLGGSTGTKNIQY
V: TRBV9; J: TRBJ2-2; CDR3: ASSAGAGGNTGELF
V: TRBV2; J: TRBJ2-1; CDR3: ASRKGGVGNEQF